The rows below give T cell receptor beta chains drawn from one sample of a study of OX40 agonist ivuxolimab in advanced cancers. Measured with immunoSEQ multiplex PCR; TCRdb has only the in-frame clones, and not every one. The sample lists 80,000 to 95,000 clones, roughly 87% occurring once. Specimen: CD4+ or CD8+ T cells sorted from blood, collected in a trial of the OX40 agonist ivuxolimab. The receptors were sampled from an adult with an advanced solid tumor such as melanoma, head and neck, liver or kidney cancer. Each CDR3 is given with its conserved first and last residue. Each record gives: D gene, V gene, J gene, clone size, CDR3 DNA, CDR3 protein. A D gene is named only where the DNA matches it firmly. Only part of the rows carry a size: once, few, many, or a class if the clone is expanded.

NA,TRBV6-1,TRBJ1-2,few,TGTGCCAGCAACCCTGAACGGGGGGTGTATGGCTACACCTTC,CASNPERGVYGYTF
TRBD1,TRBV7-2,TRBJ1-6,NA,TGTGCCAGCAGCTTAGTGCCAGGGGGGGATAATTCACCCCTCCACTTT,CASSLVPGGDNSPLHF
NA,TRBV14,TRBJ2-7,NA,TGTGCCAGCAGCCAAGAAACGCAGGGCGGCTACGAGCAGTACTTC,CASSQETQGGYEQYF
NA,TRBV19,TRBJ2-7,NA,TGTGCCAGTAGTCGGCCAGGGGCCTACGAGCAGTACTTC,CASSRPGAYEQYF
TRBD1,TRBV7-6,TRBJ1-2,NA,TGTGCCAGCAGCTTTTCAGGGGGTATTGAGGATGGCTACACCTTC,CASSFSGGIEDGYTF
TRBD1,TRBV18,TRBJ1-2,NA,TGTGCCAGCTCACCTCCTGACAGGGCTCGCTATGGCTACACCTTC,CASSPPDRARYGYTF
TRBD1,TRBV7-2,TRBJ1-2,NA,TGTGCCAGCAGCCTCAGGACAGGGTCCTCCTATGGCTACACCTTC,CASSLRTGSSYGYTF
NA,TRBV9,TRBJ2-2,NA,TGTGCCAGCAGCGTAGACGGTGTGGAGGGGGAGCTGTTTTTT,CASSVDGVEGELFF
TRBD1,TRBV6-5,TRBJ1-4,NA,TGTGCCAGCAGTCGACAGGGAGGAGAAAAACTGTTTTTT,CASSRQGGEKLFF
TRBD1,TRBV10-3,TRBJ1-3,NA,TGTGCCATCAGTGCACAGGGGGCTTCTGGAAACACCATATATTTT,CAISAQGASGNTIYF
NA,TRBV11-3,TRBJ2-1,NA,TGTGCCAGCAGCTTAGGTGAGCACAATGAGCAGTTCTTC,CASSLGEHNEQFF
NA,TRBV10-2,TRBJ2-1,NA,TGCGCCAGCCAGACCCCGGGGTCTGGGAATGAGCAGTTCTTC,CASQTPGSGNEQFF
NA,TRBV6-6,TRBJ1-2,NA,TGTGCCAGCAGTTACGAACGGGGAAGCTATGGCTACACCTTC,CASSYERGSYGYTF
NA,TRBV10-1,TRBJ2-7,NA,TGCGCCAGCAGATCAGGGGTTGGCGAGCAGTACTTC,CASRSGVGEQYF
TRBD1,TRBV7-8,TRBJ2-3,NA,TGTGCCAGCAGCGACCAGGGGGCTCCTAGCACAGATACGCAGTATTTT,CASSDQGAPSTDTQYF
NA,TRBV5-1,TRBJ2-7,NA,TGCGCCAGCAGCTTAAGGGTTTCAGGGACCTACGAGCAGTACTTC,CASSLRVSGTYEQYF
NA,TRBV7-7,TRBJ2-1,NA,TGTGCCAGCAGCTTAGGACTAGACAATGAGCAGTTCTTC,CASSLGLDNEQFF
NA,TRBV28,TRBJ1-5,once,TGTGCCAGCAGCCTTCCGGCCGGTCACGGGCAGCCCCAGCATTTT,CASSLPAGHGQPQHF
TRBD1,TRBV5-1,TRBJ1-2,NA,TGCGCCAGCAGCTTCGGGGAGGGGGCGATCTATGGCTACACCTTC,CASSFGEGAIYGYTF
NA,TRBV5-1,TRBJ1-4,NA,TGCGCCAGCAGCTTGGAAGCTACCACTAATGAAAAACTGTTTTTT,CASSLEATTNEKLFF
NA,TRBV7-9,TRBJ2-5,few,TGTGCCAGCACCGATCTACACTACCAAGAGACCCAGTACTTC,CASTDLHYQETQYF
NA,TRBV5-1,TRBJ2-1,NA,TGCGCCAGCAGCTTGCGACTAGAGGGGGGAAGGGAGCAGTTCTTC,CASSLRLEGGREQFF
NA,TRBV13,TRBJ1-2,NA,TGTGCCAGCAGCTTAAAAGGGATAAGCGGGGGCCGAGGCGGCTACACCTTC,CASSLKGISGGRGGYTF
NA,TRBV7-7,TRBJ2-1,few,TGTGCCAGCAGCTTAGGGCAGAATAATGAGCAGTTCTTC,CASSLGQNNEQFF
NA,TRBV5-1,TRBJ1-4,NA,TGCGCCAGCAGCTTGGCAAGAGGGAATGAAAAACTGTTTTTT,CASSLARGNEKLFF
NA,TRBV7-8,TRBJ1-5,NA,TGTGCCAGCAGCTTAGAGGAACTGGGCAATCAGCCCCAGCATTTT,CASSLEELGNQPQHF
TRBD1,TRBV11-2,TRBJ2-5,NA,TGTGCCAGCAGCTTAGCGGGACAGTCACAAGAGACCCAGTACTTC,CASSLAGQSQETQYF
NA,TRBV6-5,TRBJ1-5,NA,TGTGCCAGCAGTTTGGGGGGGGGTCGGGGAAAAACCCAGCATTTT,CASSLGGGRGKTQHF
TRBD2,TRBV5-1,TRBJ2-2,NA,TGCGCCAGCAGCTTGGTCACTAGCGTATCCGGGGAGCTGTTTTTT,CASSLVTSVSGELFF
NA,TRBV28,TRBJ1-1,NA,TGTGCCAGCATCGTCACTCCGAGCCCCATGAACACTGAAGCTTTCTTT,CASIVTPSPMNTEAFF
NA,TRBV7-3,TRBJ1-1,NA,TGTGCCAGCAGCTTACCCCCGAACACTGAAGCTTTCTTT,CASSLPPNTEAFF
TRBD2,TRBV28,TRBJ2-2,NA,TGTGCCAGCACCATATGGACTAGCGGGGAGCTGTTTTTT,CASTIWTSGELFF
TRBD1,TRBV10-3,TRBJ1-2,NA,TGTGCCACCGGACAGGGCCTTGACTATGGCTACACCTTC,CATGQGLDYGYTF
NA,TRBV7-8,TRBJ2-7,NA,TGTGCCAGCAGCTTAGTGGGAGAGCAGTACTTC,CASSLVGEQYF